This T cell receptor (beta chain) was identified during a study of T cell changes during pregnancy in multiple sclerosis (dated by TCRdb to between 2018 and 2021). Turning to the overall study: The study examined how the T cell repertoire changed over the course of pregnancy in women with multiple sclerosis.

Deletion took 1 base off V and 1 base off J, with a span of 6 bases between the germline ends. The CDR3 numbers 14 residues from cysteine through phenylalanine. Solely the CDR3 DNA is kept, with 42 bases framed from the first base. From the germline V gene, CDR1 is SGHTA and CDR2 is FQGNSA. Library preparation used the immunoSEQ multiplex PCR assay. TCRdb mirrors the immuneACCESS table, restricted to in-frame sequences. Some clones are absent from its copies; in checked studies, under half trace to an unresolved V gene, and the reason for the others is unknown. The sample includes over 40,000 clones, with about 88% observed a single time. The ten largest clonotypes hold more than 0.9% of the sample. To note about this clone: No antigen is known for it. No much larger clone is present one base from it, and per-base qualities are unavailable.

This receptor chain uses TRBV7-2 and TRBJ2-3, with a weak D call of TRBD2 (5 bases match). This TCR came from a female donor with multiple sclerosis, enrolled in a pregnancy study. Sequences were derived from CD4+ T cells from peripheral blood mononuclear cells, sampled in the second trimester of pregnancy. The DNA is TGTGCCAGCAGCTTAGTTAGCGGCACAGATACGCAGTATTTT. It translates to CASSLVSGTDTQYF.